A single sample gave rise to the 9 T cell receptor beta chains below, sequenced in a study of monozygotic twins with inflammatory bowel disease. TCRdb processed the 5' RACE reads again and assigns one entry to each CDR3 protein, with no DNA. This table holds a few hundred thousand distinct CDR3 sequences. Sample: blood. Receptors originate from a human donor with ulcerative colitis or Crohn's disease, or a healthy co-twin of an affected twin (not recorded which).

V and J are TRBV5-1 and TRBJ2-7; no DNA is available, so the TRBD2 call from TCRdb remains unchecked. The length of the CDR3 is 15 residues. CDR1 SGHRS and CDR2 YFSETQ come from the germline V gene. The CDR3 here is CASSNTGTSAHEQYF.

V usage is TRBV19 and J usage is TRBJ1-1. The CDR3 runs to 13 residues. Germline-derived CDR1 and CDR2 are LNHDA and SQIVND (reference sequence). The CDR3 loop is CASTKNLNTEAFF.

V and J are TRBV9 and TRBJ1-2; TCRdb gives TRBD1 as the D gene, but with no DNA this cannot be confirmed. Germline CDR1 is SGDLS and CDR2 is YYNGEE. CDR3 length: 16 residues. The CDR3 is CASSGTSRAQGYGYTF.

The chain joins TRBV27 to TRBJ2-7. Germline V gives CDR1 MNHEY, CDR2 SMNVEV (reference sequence). The CDR3 sequence is 11 residues long. The CDR3 spells CASRVWREQYF.

The chain has TRBV12-3 or TRBV12-4 and TRBJ1-6; the TCRdb D gene call, TRBD1, has no DNA to confirm it. The CDR3 loop spans 15 amino acids. This CDR3 is CASSSGTRGNSPLHF.

V usage is TRBV7-9 and J usage is TRBJ1-1. Germline V CDR1 and CDR2: SEHNR, FQNEAQ (reference sequence). This CDR3 region has 13 residues. The CDR3 sequence is CASSREGNTEAFF.

J is TRBJ1-1 and V is TRBV5-1. The CDR3 sequence is 13 residues long. The germline CDR1 and CDR2 sequences are SGHRS and YFSETQ. Here the CDR3 reads CASSLGRNTDAFF.

The chain recombines TRBV7-2 with TRBJ1-3. The CDR3 is 14 residues long. Germline CDR1 reads SGHTA; CDR2 reads FQGNSA. The CDR3 sequence is CASSFPGSGNTIYF.

The chain has TRBV5-1 and TRBJ2-5; the TCRdb call, TRBD2, lacks DNA for checking. The CDR3 consists of 16 residues. Germline loops: CDR1 SGHRS, CDR2 YFSETQ. CDR3 loop: CASSHSGGALQETQYF.